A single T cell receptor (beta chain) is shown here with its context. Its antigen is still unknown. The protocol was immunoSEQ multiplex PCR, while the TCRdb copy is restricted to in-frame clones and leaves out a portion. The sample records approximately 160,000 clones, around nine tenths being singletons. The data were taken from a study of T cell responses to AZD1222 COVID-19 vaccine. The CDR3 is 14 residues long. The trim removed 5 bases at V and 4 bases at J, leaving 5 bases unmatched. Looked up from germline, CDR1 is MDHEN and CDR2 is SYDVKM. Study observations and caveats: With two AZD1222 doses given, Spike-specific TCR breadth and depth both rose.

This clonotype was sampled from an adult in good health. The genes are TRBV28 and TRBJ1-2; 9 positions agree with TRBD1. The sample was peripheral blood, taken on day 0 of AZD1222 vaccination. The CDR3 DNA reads TGTGCCAGCAGTCCAGGGGGACAGGGCTATGGCTACACCTTC. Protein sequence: CASSPGGQGYGYTF.